These T cell receptor beta chains were read from a single sample in a study of cytomegalovirus exposure and HLA in healthy donors. The table came from immunoSEQ multiplex PCR; TCRdb's copy has only in-frame clones and leaves some out. In the table there are over 250,000 clones, approximately 90% of which are singletons. Sequenced sample: PBMCs. These receptors were obtained from a woman aged 25 to 39 in good health and CMV-seropositive. The CDR3 runs from the conserved cysteine through the conserved F or W. The order of the fields is D gene, V gene, clone size, J gene, CDR3 protein, CDR3 DNA. D genes are given only for firm matches. Not every row has a clone size; where given, it reads once, few, many or a size class.

NA	TRBV27	NA	TRBJ1-5	CASSLWGSNQPQHF	TGTGCCAGCAGTTTGTGGGGTAGCAATCAGCCCCAGCATTTT
NA	TRBV5-4	NA	TRBJ2-7	CASSLSPTYEQYF	TGTGCCAGCAGCTTGTCGCCGACCTACGAGCAGTACTTC
NA	TRBV30	NA	TRBJ1-1	CAWGGGFTEAFF	TGTGCCTGGGGTGGGGGGTTCACTGAAGCTTTCTTT
NA	TRBV19	NA	TRBJ1-4	CASQRGNEKLFF	TGTGCCAGTCAAAGGGGTAATGAAAAACTGTTTTTT
NA	TRBV10-2	NA	TRBJ2-3	CASRERATDTQYF	TGCGCCAGCAGGGAGCGGGCCACAGATACGCAGTATTTT
TRBD2	TRBV4-3	NA	TRBJ2-4	CASSQESFKREGRGAKNIQYF	TGCGCCAGCAGCCAAGAATCGTTTAAGCGGGAGGGCCGCGGGGCCAAAAACATTCAGTACTTC
NA	TRBV5-1	NA	TRBJ2-7	CASSTRVGYEQYF	TGCGCCAGCAGCACACGGGTGGGGTACGAGCAGTACTTC
NA	TRBV6-1	NA	TRBJ1-1	CASTAEWSTEAFF	TGTGCCAGCACCGCCGAGTGGAGCACTGAAGCTTTCTTT
NA	TRBV29-1	NA	TRBJ1-2	CSVERSDYGYTF	TGCAGCGTTGAAAGGTCGGACTATGGCTACACCTTC
NA	TRBV6-6	once	TRBJ1-2	CASSQGEGRGGYTF	TGTGCCAGCAGTCAGGGAGAGGGAAGGGGTGGCTACACCTTC
NA	TRBV28	NA	TRBJ2-7	CASSQIRVGGSPYEQYF	TGTGCCAGCAGCCAGATCCGCGTCGGTGGGTCACCCTACGAGCAGTACTTC
NA	TRBV29-1	NA	TRBJ1-1	CSVDQGRGTEAFF	TGCAGCGTTGATCAGGGTAGGGGGACTGAAGCTTTCTTT
TRBD2	TRBV27	NA	TRBJ2-1	CASSSVLAGRDNEQFF	TGTGCCAGCAGTTCGGTCCTAGCGGGGAGGGACAATGAGCAGTTCTTC
NA	TRBV7-3	NA	TRBJ1-1	CASSLPVLVNTEAFF	TGTGCCAGCAGCTTACCCGTTCTCGTGAACACTGAAGCTTTCTTT
NA	TRBV19	NA	TRBJ2-7	CASSPTGVSYEQYF	TGTGCCAGTAGTCCAACGGGGGTCTCCTACGAGCAGTACTTC
NA	TRBV7-2	NA	TRBJ1-5	CASSLPTGISNQPQHF	TGTGCCAGCAGCTTACCAACAGGAATTAGCAATCAGCCCCAGCATTTT
NA	TRBV2	once	TRBJ2-7	CASSSRDKLTYEQYF	TGTGCCAGCAGTAGCCGGGACAAACTAACCTACGAGCAGTACTTC
NA	TRBV5-6	few	TRBJ1-1	CASSSGLVKEAFF	TGTGCCAGCAGCTCCGGACTGGTAAAAGAAGCTTTCTTT
NA	TRBV14	NA	TRBJ1-1	CASSRETARTEAFF	TGTGCCAGCAGCCGGGAGACAGCGCGGACTGAAGCTTTCTTT
TRBD1	TRBV2	few	TRBJ2-1	CASRGQYNEQFF	TGTGCCAGCAGGGGACAGTACAATGAGCAGTTCTTC
TRBD1	TRBV6-6	NA	TRBJ2-7	CASSFGDRPYEQYF	TGTGCCAGCAGTTTTGGGGACAGGCCTTACGAGCAGTACTTC
NA	TRBV6-5	NA	TRBJ1-2	CASTSDSNYGYTF	TGTGCCAGCACCTCGGACAGTAACTATGGCTACACCTTC